This T cell receptor beta chain derives from a study of blood T cell repertoires in COVID-19. Study context: Both acute and convalescent COVID-19 samples were obtained from the United States, Italy and Spain. PBMCs, B-cell-depleted T cells, or T cells provided the cDNA or gDNA that made up the material.

This clone has a handful of counts. Original processing methods: Using reference gene primer amplification, nucleated cell counts were estimated. Here immunoSEQ multiplex PCR was the method, and the copy in TCRdb shows in-frame clones only, minus some. V, J and clone size are those of that table, while D and trimming were read from the DNA. Of approximately 110,000 clones in the sample, 80% to 95% were seen once. Seattle patients were enrolled during active infection and followed longitudinally. The sequencing input was peripheral blood. The sequence was obtained from a man between 50 and 59 years old with COVID-19, enrolled during active disease.

The CDR3 sequence is CAISPGLAGANEQFF. DNA of the CDR3: TGTGCCATCAGCCCAGGACTAGCGGGAGCCAATGAGCAGTTCTTC. The J gene is TRBJ2-1, the V gene TRBV10-3; 13 nucleotides agree with TRBD2. With V trimmed by 6 bases and J by 6 bases, 5 bases remained unmatched. The germline CDR1 and CDR2 sequences are ENHRY and SYGVKD. This CDR3 comprises 15 residues.